This record concerns one T cell receptor (beta chain) sequence. Its recognized antigen is unknown. There are no base qualities to consult, and no much larger clone falls within one base. The germline V gene provides CDR1 SGHTA and CDR2 FQGNSA. V and J are truncated by 3 bases and 2 bases respectively, leaving an intervening sequence of 7 bases. Including cysteine and phenylalanine, the CDR3 has 14 amino acids. Only the CDR3 part of the read is kept: 42 bases, read in frame from the first base. The entry originates in a study of Ad26.COV2.S vaccination and SARS-CoV-2 variants (dated by TCRdb to the early 2020s). With respect to the entire study: Donors in the vaccine arm were drawn from COV1001, a multicentre, randomized, double-blind, placebo-controlled phase I-IIa trial testing Ad26.COV2.S in healthy adults. Ad26.COV2.S was administered intramuscularly at 5 x 10^10 or 1 x 10^11 viral particles, either as a single shot or as two shots given 56 days apart. TCRbeta repertoire sequencing was used to assess the specificity and breadth of SARS-CoV-2-reactive T cell receptors after Ad26.COV2.S vaccination. A total of some 30 samples were included in the TCR-sequenced set, comprising roughly 19 Ad26.COV2.S vaccine recipients, 5 placebo recipients and 8 SARS-CoV-2 convalescent individuals. Trial participants were randomized into five groups of five: low-dose or high-dose Ad26.COV2.S given once or twice, or placebo on both occasions. Investigators did not know the trial group allocation while performing experiments and assessing outcomes. General findings and caveats noted by the study authors: Spike-specific TCR breadth was higher in Ad26.COV2.S recipients than in placebo recipients (P = 0.0014). The authors noted that the TCR breadth and depth analyses may have underestimated total T cell responses. The study lacked the statistical power to compare responses across vaccine doses or regimens. After vaccination, spike-specific CD8+ and CD4+ T cell responses were reported to show substantial breadth. Vaccine and placebo recipients had comparable non-spike TCR breadth, which fits with the vaccine containing only spike.

The immunoSEQ Assay was used to sequence TCRbeta CDR3 regions. After extraction, genomic DNA underwent amplification by bias-controlled multiplex PCR, followed by high-throughput sequencing. In the original analysis: To quantify the absolute abundance of every unique TCRbeta CDR3 region, sequences were collapsed and filtered. T cell fraction was estimated by normalizing TCRbeta template counts to usable DNA, which was measured by amplifying reference genes present in all nucleated cells. Repertoire TCRs were annotated as SARS-CoV-2-specific by exact matching of V gene, CDR3 amino acid sequence and J gene to a known reactive TCR set. MIRA supplied the reference SARS-CoV-2 TCR set, which was filtered for enrichment in COVID-19-positive ImmuneCODE repertoires so that public or cross-reactive TCRs were removed. Drawing on the MIRA antigens, annotated TCRs were analysed further at the level of specific ORF or position within ORF. Depth was the summed frequency of annotated unique rearrangements, while breadth was defined as annotated unique rearrangements over total unique productive rearrangements. Two-sided Wilcoxon rank-sum tests were applied when comparing TCR breadth between groups. What TCRdb holds here is the immuneACCESS table cut down to in-frame rearrangements. Part of the clones is not present; checked against another copy, under half of the missing clones reflect an unresolved V gene, and the others are unexplained. V and J calls and clone size are copied from that table; D and trimming were computed from the DNA. For this sample the table gives about 350,000 clones, of which approximately 86% were detected only once. The ten most abundant clones make up roughly 10% of the sample.

The treatment or condition label corresponds to: roughly 19 received Ad26.COV2.S at low or high dose, single or two shots; about five received placebo; per-sample allocation not given. For vaccine and placebo recipients, repertoires were sequenced using samples collected on day 63 after the first injection. Cohort 1b enrolled 25 adults aged 18-55 years at a single site in Boston, USA, between 29 July and 7 August 2020. As a vaccine, Ad26.COV2.S was a replication-incompetent adenovirus type 26 vector that expressed a prefusion-stabilized SARS-CoV-2 spike protein derived from the original Wuhan strain.

The sample consisted of peripheral blood, taken in a trial of Ad26.COV2.S vaccine versus placebo. This sequence uses TRBV7-2 and TRBJ1-4; the D region possibly corresponds to TRBD1 (6 bases align). The TCR sequence derives from a person aged 18-65 years who received the Ad26.COV2.S COVID-19 vaccine or a placebo. Here the CDR3 is given as CASSLDSTNEKLFF. At the DNA level, the sequence is TGTGCCAGCAGCTTGGACAGTACTAATGAAAAACTGTTTTTT.